This TCR beta chain was sequenced during a study of blood T cell repertoires in COVID-19. Cohort placement rested on clinical history that participants reported themselves. Profiled with immunoSEQ multiplex PCR; TCRdb holds only in-frame clones, not every one. The table records roughly 250,000 clones, roughly 89% of them present only once. Germline CDR1 reads MDHEN; CDR2 reads SYDVKM. The CDR3 has 10 residues. The chain carries TRBV28 and TRBJ1-1; D is ambiguous. The origin of this receptor is a man aged 40-50 years who had recovered from COVID-19. The sequenced material came from PBMCs or T cells enriched from blood (not recorded which). CDR3 sequence: CASGSTEAFF. Written as DNA, the CDR3 is TGTGCTTCGGGGAGCACTGAAGCTTTCTTT.